The 19 T cell receptor beta chains below were found in one sample sequenced in a study of blood T cell repertoires in COVID-19. TCRdb keeps only in-frame clones here, not all; method: immunoSEQ multiplex PCR. The sample records some 120,000 clones, approximately 71% being singletons. Sample: peripheral blood. The receptors come from a woman in her 70s with acute or convalescent COVID-19.

This clone was detected only a few times. The chain is built from TRBV19 and TRBJ1-2; D gene unclear. Germline-derived CDR1 and CDR2 are LNHDA and SQIVND (reference sequence). V gave up 0 bases and J gave up 11 bases, with 16 bases separating them. This CDR3 spans 14 amino acids. CDR3 loop: CASSIDSSLGGYTF. CDR3 sequence (DNA): TGTGCCAGTAGTATAGATTCCTCACTGGGAGGGTACACCTTC.

This clone was observed once. The rearrangement uses TRBV7-9 and TRBJ1-3; D is undetermined. Trimming took off 4 bases at V and 0 bases at J, with 7 bases between the two ends. Germline values: CDR1 SEHNR, CDR2 FQNEAQ (reference sequence). The CDR3 length is 14 residues. CDR3 region: CASSSLSSGNTIYF. The CDR3 nucleotides are TGTGCCAGCAGCTCCTTATCCTCTGGAAACACCATATATTTT.

In its sample, this clone was seen once. This chain connects TRBV2 to TRBJ1-1; D is unresolved. The CDR3 loop spans 14 amino acids. The germline gives CDR1 SNHLY, CDR2 FYNNEI. V shed 0 bases and J shed 8 bases, with 13 bases lying between them. The chain's CDR3 is CASSEAIRATEAFF. DNA for the CDR3: TGTGCCAGCAGTGAAGCGATAAGAGCCACCGAAGCTTTCTTT.

V usage is TRBV28 and J usage is TRBJ1-5; 7 bases match TRBD1. The CDR3 totals 19 residues. Germline V gene sequence: CDR1 MDHEN, CDR2 SYDVKM. Germline trimming cut 6 bases from V and 3 bases from J; bases unmatched to any gene: 20. The CDR3 sequence: CASRNSGDSDPVPNQPQHF. CDR3 coding DNA: TGTGCCAGCAGAAACTCCGGGGACAGTGATCCGGTTCCCAATCAGCCCCAGCATTTT.

V and J are TRBV11-2 and TRBJ2-3; TRBD2 matches at 11 bases. Germline V CDR1 and CDR2: SGHAT, FQNNGV. The V and J ends lost 3 bases and 6 bases, in that order; junction bases with no gene match: 5. The CDR3 is 15 residues long. Written as DNA, the CDR3 is TGTGCCAGCAGCTTCCTAGCGGGGGGAGGTGATACGCAGTATTTT. Protein product: CASSFLAGGGDTQYF.

The chain is built from TRBV29-1 and TRBJ2-2, with 7 bases that match TRBD1. V trimming: 6 bases; J trimming: 0 bases; junction bases outside the gene matches: 4. The CDR3 is 14 amino acids. CDR1 is SQVTM and CDR2 is ANQGSEA in the germline V gene. Here the CDR3 DNA reads TGCAGCGTGCAACAGGGGACGAACACCGGGGAGCTGTTTTTT. Protein: CSVQQGTNTGELFF.

This chain joins TRBV28 and TRBJ2-1; D uncertain. CDR1 is MDHEN, CDR2 SYDVKM, per germline. V was cut by 2 bases and J by 0 bases, with 8 bases left in between. The CDR3 loop spans 15 amino acids. The CDR3, as DNA: TGTGCCAGCAGTTTAGGCAGCGACTCCTACAATGAGCAGTTCTTC. Its protein product is CASSLGSDSYNEQFF. The entire variable domain, with the rest obtained from reference TRBV28 and TRBJ2-1, is as follows: DVKVTQSSRYLVKRTGEKVFLECVQDMDHENMFWYRQDPGLGLRLIYFSYDVKMKEKGDIPEGYSVSREKKERFSLILESASTNQTSMYLCASSLGSDSYNEQFFGPGTRLTVL.

The chain carries TRBV7-8 and TRBJ1-2; D gene unclear. Germline V lookup: CDR1 SGHVS, CDR2 FQNEAQ. Trimming cost V 1 base and J 4 bases, with 13 bases left between them. The CDR3 consists of 15 residues. CDR3 coding DNA: TGTGCCAGCAGCTTAGAGGCCGGAGGCGGCTATGGCTACACCTTC. Translating it yields CASSLEAGGGYGYTF.

This rearrangement joins TRBV6-2 or TRBV6-3 to TRBJ2-1; D gene unclear. Per the germline V gene, CDR1 is MNHEY and CDR2 is SVGEGT. V was pared by 0 bases and J by 2 bases, with 8 bases between. The CDR3 contains 15 residues. CDR3 in DNA: TGTGCCAGCAGTTACTCGCTGAGGCCCTACAATGAGCAGTTCTTC. Amino acid sequence: CASSYSLRPYNEQFF.

The rearrangement links TRBV27 to TRBJ2-3; weak D call: TRBD2 (7 bases). Germline V lookup: CDR1 MNHEY, CDR2 SMNVEV (reference sequence). Trimming took off 1 base at V and 3 bases at J, with 17 bases between the two ends. The CDR3 is 17 amino acids. CDR3 bases: TGTGCCAGCAGTTTATATTTTGGGGGGGCCATTACAGATACGCAGTATTTT. It codes for CASSLYFGGAITDTQYF.

The rearrangement uses TRBV4-1 and TRBJ2-3, with 9 nucleotides matching TRBD2. Germline lookup yields CDR1 MGHRA and CDR2 YSYEKL. Trimming at V came to 1 base and at J to 2 bases, leaving 7 bases not matched to a gene. The CDR3 has 17 residues. The CDR3 region has the DNA TGCGCCAGCAGCCAAGGATCAGCGGGGGGATTCACAGATACGCAGTATTTT. This translates into CASSQGSAGGFTDTQYF.

The rearrangement joins TRBV1 to TRBJ2-7; the D call TRBD1 from the table was never checked on the DNA. TRBV1 is a pseudogene locus. The CDR3 has 14 amino acids. The CDR3 DNA is TGCACCAGCCTCCGGGACAGGGGATCCTACGAGCAGTACTTC. It codes for CTSLRDRGSYEQYF.

V usage is TRBV5-4 and J usage is TRBJ1-2; TRBD1 matches 8 bases. CDR1 and CDR2 from the germline V gene are SGHNT and YYREEE (reference sequence). V dropped 0 bases and J dropped 14; count of bases not matched to a gene: 12. The CDR3 length is 14 residues. Written as DNA, the CDR3 is TGTGCCAGCAGCTTGGCCTCCCGGACAGGGCCATCAACCTTC. This translates into CASSLASRTGPSTF. The entire variable domain, with the rest obtained from reference TRBV5-4 and TRBJ1-2, is as follows: ETGVTQSPTHLIKTRGQQVTLRCSSQSGHNTVSWYQQALGQGPQFIFQYYREEENGRGNFPPRFSGLQFPNYSSELNVNALELDDSALYLCASSLASRTGPSTFGSGTRLTVV.

The rearrangement joins TRBV9 to TRBJ2-2; D may be TRBD2 (5 bases). Trimming removed 5 bases from V and 3 bases from J, with 14 bases in between. Germline CDR1 and CDR2: SGDLS and YYNGEE. This CDR3 has 15 amino acids. CDR3 residues: CASSRNLAHTGELFF. In DNA, the CDR3 is TGTGCCAGCAGTAGAAATCTAGCCCACACCGGGGAGCTGTTTTTT.

The chain is built from TRBV21-1 and TRBJ2-4; the DNA was not used to check the table's D call, TRBD2. TRBV21-1 is a known pseudogene. CDR3 length: 16 amino acids. CDR3 in amino acids: CASSPKGTSQKNIQYF. CDR3 sequence (DNA): TGTGCCAGCAGCCCGAAAGGGACTAGCCAAAAAAACATTCAGTACTTC.

This sequence joins TRBV27 and TRBJ2-3, with 11 positions matching TRBD1. Germline V gives CDR1 MNHEY, CDR2 SMNVEV (reference sequence). CDR3 length: 16 amino acids. V trimming: 1 base; J trimming: 4 bases; junction bases outside the gene matches: 4. The CDR3 loop is CASSLFGTGGADTQYF. The CDR3 DNA sequence: TGTGCCAGCAGTTTATTTGGGACAGGGGGTGCAGATACGCAGTATTTT.

J is TRBJ1-3 and V is TRBV6-5, with 8 bases matching TRBD1. Germline CDR1 MNHEY, CDR2 SVGAGI. The CDR3 runs 15 residues. Germline trimming cut 4 bases from V and 0 bases from J; bases unmatched to any gene: 2. CDR3 DNA sequence: TGTGCCAGCAGTTTACAGGGGGGCTCTGGAAACACCATATATTTT. It codes for CASSLQGGSGNTIYF.

The chain combines TRBV28 with TRBJ2-2; D gene uncertain. The V gene lost 5 bases and the J gene lost 3 bases, with 7 bases spanning the gap. CDR1 is MDHEN and CDR2 is SYDVKM in the germline V gene. This CDR3 is built from 13 residues. CDR3 region: CASSLYYTGELFF. The CDR3 bases are TGTGCCAGCAGTCTCTACTACACCGGGGAGCTGTTTTTT.

The rearrangement uses TRBV4-1 and TRBJ2-5; D perhaps matches TRBD2 (5 bases). This CDR3 is 15 amino acids long. Germline V CDR1 and CDR2: MGHRA, YSYEKL. Trimming cost V 6 bases and J 5 bases, with 19 bases left between them. The CDR3 DNA reads as TGCGCCAGCAGTGACCTTGGGCGGGCCCGGGAGACCCAGTACTTC. Translated: CASSDLGRARETQYF.